This T cell receptor beta chain emerged from a study of early T cells in non-severe SARS-CoV-2 infection. About the study: Sequenced bulk RNA came from whole blood that was unsorted, and chains were unpaired. Study results and caveats: CD4 and private specificities were missed by VDJdb matching, which favored anti-spike CD8 responses.

CDR3 length: 17 amino acids. The germline V gene has CDR1 MNHEY and CDR2 SMNVEV (reference sequence). Trimming left V 3 bases short and J 1 base short, with 17 bases between. Individual cDNA molecules were tagged with unique molecular identifiers. Using its own MiXCR run on the 5' RACE reads, TCRdb lists one record per CDR3 protein. The data hold under 70,000 distinct CDR3 sequences, with 5.5% to 7% observed a single time. This clonotype was recorded at least ten times. Its target is not known. This clonotype was obtained from an adult who was a healthcare worker with PCR-confirmed SARS-CoV-2 infection or an uninfected control (not recorded which). The sequencing used whole blood, collected at baseline. The chain carries TRBV27 and TRBJ2-3, with D possibly being TRBD1 (6 bases). CDR3 region: CASSFWRRGVGTDTQYF. DNA of the CDR3: TGTGCCAGCAGTTTCTGGCGCAGGGGAGTTGGCACAGATACGCAGTATTTT.